Following are 2 T cell receptor beta chains from one sample sequenced in a study of blood T cells in healthy people across ages. Combining a sample-barcoded 5' primer with a J-beta primer mix, a second PCR ran for about 6 to 12 cycles. TCRdb reprocessed the 5' RACE reads with MiXCR, giving one entry per CDR3 protein. The sample comprises approximately 1.5 million distinct CDR3 sequences, roughly two fifths of which are singletons, and roughly 3.7% rests with the top ten. What was sequenced was blood. The receptor set was obtained from a woman between 18 and 29 years old in good health.

This clonotype has just a few counts. The V and J genes are TRBV4-3 and TRBJ2-1; D ambiguous. CDR1 and CDR2 from the germline V gene are LGHNA and YSLEER. CDR3 length: 18 amino acids. The germline V and J ends were trimmed by 0 bases and 0 bases, with 15 bases remaining between them. CDR3 in amino acids: CASSQDALGRSSYNEQFF. The DNA of the CDR3 is TGCGCCAGCAGCCAAGATGCCCTCGGGCGGAGCTCCTACAATGAGCAGTTCTTC.

The J gene is TRBJ1-5, the V gene TRBV20-1, with TRBD1 identical over 9 bases. V was clipped by 1 base and J by 1 base; unmatched bases: 2. CDR3 length: 15 residues. Germline V gene sequence: CDR1 DFQATT, CDR2 SNEGSKA (reference sequence). The CDR3 sequence is CSARVGTGSNQPQHF. DNA of the CDR3: TGCAGTGCTAGAGTCGGGACAGGGAGCAATCAGCCCCAGCATTTT.